The rows below give T cell receptor beta chains drawn from one sample of a study of blood T cell repertoires in COVID-19. Clones were sequenced by immunoSEQ multiplex PCR, and TCRdb holds only the in-frame ones, with some missing. The repertoire has approximately 290,000 clones, roughly 90% of them found once; the top ten carry over 3.5%. Sequencing was carried out using PBMCs or T cells enriched from blood (not recorded which). The receptors come from a woman aged 18-35 years with acute COVID-19. CDR3s include the opening cysteine and the closing phenylalanine or tryptophan. Each record gives: CDR3 protein, CDR3 DNA, J gene, V gene, D gene, clone size. A D gene is named only where the DNA matches it firmly. Expanded clones get a size class; other rows say once, few or many, or leave the size out.

CASSYSDRNTEAFF TGTGCCAGCAGTTATTCCGACAGAAACACTGAAGCTTTCTTT TRBJ1-1 TRBV6-5 . .
CASSPWRGGRSNYGYTF TGTGCCAGCAGCCCTTGGCGAGGAGGCAGATCCAACTATGGCTACACCTTC TRBJ1-2 TRBV5-8 . once
CASSRGPGQGARDASTRRGYTF TGCGCCAGCAGCAGAGGACCGGGACAGGGGGCGAGAGACGCCTCCACGCGAAGGGGCTACACCTTC TRBJ1-2 TRBV5-1 TRBD1 .
CASGLGGPTAADTQYF TGTGCTAGTGGTTTGGGGGGCCCCACGGCGGCAGATACGCAGTATTTT TRBJ2-3 TRBV12-5 . .
CASTSDWTSSYNEQFF TGTGCCAGCACCTCCGATTGGACAAGCTCCTACAATGAGCAGTTCTTC TRBJ2-1 TRBV28 . .
CASSESRSGNTIYF TGTGCCAGCAGTGAGAGCCGCTCTGGAAACACCATATATTTT TRBJ1-3 TRBV2 . .
CASSLTPAGVIPDTQYF TGTGCCAGCAGTTTAACCCCCGCGGGAGTGATCCCAGATACGCAGTATTTT TRBJ2-3 TRBV27 TRBD2 .
CASSLGQGEEKLFF TGTGCCAGCAGCCTAGGACAGGGTGAGGAAAAACTGTTTTTT TRBJ1-4 TRBV7-9 TRBD1 .
CASSYIPKVSGGVQPQHF TGTGCCAGCAGTTATATCCCCAAAGTCTCAGGGGGCGTTCAGCCCCAGCATTTT TRBJ1-5 TRBV6-2/TRBV6-3 TRBD1 .
CASTPSGGSGYTF TGTGCCAGCACACCCTCAGGGGGAAGTGGCTACACCTTC TRBJ1-2 TRBV6-5 TRBD1 .
CASSFMTGEKLFF TGTGCCAGCAGTTTCATGACAGGTGAAAAACTGTTTTTT TRBJ1-4 TRBV28 . .
CASSTVGHSYNEQFF TGTGCCAGCAGCACGGTGGGGCATTCCTACAATGAGCAGTTCTTC TRBJ2-1 TRBV28 . .
CASSLLRVEGLYGYTF TGTGCCAGCAGTCTATTGAGAGTTGAGGGACTCTATGGCTACACCTTC TRBJ1-2 TRBV27 . .
CASSPGTSGNNEQFF TGCGCCAGCAGCCCTGGGACTAGCGGAAACAATGAGCAGTTCTTC TRBJ2-1 TRBV5-1 TRBD2 once
CASSLMANTEAFF TGTGCCAGCAGTTTAATGGCCAACACTGAAGCTTTCTTT TRBJ1-1 TRBV27 . .
CASSLGRVAVYNEQFF TGTGCCAGCAGCTTAGGGAGAGTAGCGGTATACAATGAGCAGTTCTTC TRBJ2-1 TRBV11-1 . .
CASSYSRGNNEQFF TGTGCCAGCAGTTACTCGCGCGGGAACAATGAGCAGTTCTTC TRBJ2-1 TRBV6-2/TRBV6-3 . .
CANSWGAAFPHEQFF TGTGCCAACTCATGGGGAGCTGCTTTCCCCCATGAGCAGTTCTTC TRBJ2-1 TRBV28 . .
CASSIWQGVGEQYF TGTGCCAGTAGTATTTGGCAGGGGGTTGGCGAGCAGTACTTC TRBJ2-7 TRBV19 TRBD1 .
CASSGTGRVTQPQHF TGTGCCAGCAGTGGCACCGGCAGGGTTACTCAGCCCCAGCATTTT TRBJ1-5 TRBV2 . .
CSASSSGSVKTQYF TGCAGTGCTAGTTCCAGCGGGAGCGTAAAGACCCAGTACTTC TRBJ2-5 TRBV20-1 TRBD2 .
CASSDVDRAEQYF TGTGCCAGCAGCGACGTAGACAGGGCCGAGCAGTACTTC TRBJ2-7 TRBV11-2 TRBD1 once
CASSLRSSGLTETQYF TGTGCCAGCAGTCTTAGGAGCTCCGGACTCACGGAGACCCAGTACTTC TRBJ2-5 TRBV27 . .
CASSLGVGQGEGQPQHF TGTGCCAGCAGCTTAGGTGTGGGACAGGGCGAGGGTCAGCCCCAGCATTTT TRBJ1-5 TRBV7-9 TRBD1 .
CASSQEGKLAELAKNIQYF TGCGCCAGCAGCCAAGAGGGTAAACTAGCGGAACTAGCCAAAAACATTCAGTACTTC TRBJ2-4 TRBV4-1 TRBD2 .
CASSFEYSSNEKLFF TGTGCCAGCAGTTTCGAGTACTCTAGTAATGAAAAACTGTTTTTT TRBJ1-4 TRBV28 . .